What follows are 4 T cell receptor beta chains derived from one specimen sequenced in a study of blood T cell repertoires in COVID-19. Libraries were prepared by immunoSEQ multiplex PCR; TCRdb keeps only in-frame clonotypes and omits some of them. The top ten hold roughly 3.5% of the sample, which has some 78,000 clones, around 83% seen once. Material: peripheral blood. The receptors originated from a man in his fifties with acute or convalescent COVID-19.

This sequence joins TRBV4-1 and TRBJ1-5; TRBD1 might be the D (6 bases). Germline CDR1 reads MGHRA; CDR2 reads YSYEKL. The CDR3 is made up of 14 amino acids. V gave up 3 bases and J gave up 6 bases, with 12 bases separating them. The CDR3 loop reads CASSQGGGVQPQHF. DNA of the CDR3: TGCGCCAGCAGCCAGGGAGGGGGGGTTCAGCCCCAGCATTTT.

The rearrangement links TRBV15 to TRBJ1-1, with a tentative D call TRBD1 (6 bases). The V gene's germline CDR1 is LNHNV and CDR2 YYDKDF (reference sequence). The germline V and J ends were trimmed by 1 base and 7 bases, with 16 bases remaining between them. CDR3 length: 15 amino acids. CDR3 protein: CATSRVYGLDSEAFF. CDR3 sequence (DNA): TGTGCCACCAGCAGAGTTTATGGTTTGGACAGTGAAGCTTTCTTT. Using reference TRBV15 and TRBJ1-1 for the parts outside the CDR3, the full variable domain is DAMVIQNPRYQVTQFGKPVTLSCSQTLNHNVMYWYQQKSSQAPKLLFHYYDKDFNNEADTPDNFQSRRPNTSFCFLDIRSPGLGDTAMYLCATSRVYGLDSEAFFGQGTRLTVV.

V is TRBV4-1 and J is TRBJ2-3, with a possible D match to TRBD2 (6 bases). Germline values: CDR1 MGHRA, CDR2 YSYEKL. There are 14 residues in the CDR3. Trimming removed 0 bases from V and 4 bases from J, with 8 bases in between. Here the CDR3 DNA reads TGCGCCAGCAGCCAAGAGGGGGGTCCAGATACGCAGTATTTT. Its translation: CASSQEGGPDTQYF.

The V and J genes are TRBV7-9 and TRBJ1-6; TRBD1 agrees at 9 bases. Germline V gene data show CDR1 as SEHNR and CDR2 as FQNEAQ (reference sequence). This CDR3 comprises 15 residues. V gave up 5 bases and J gave up 7 bases; unmatched junction bases: 6. CDR3 sequence reads: CASSVQGAQNSPLHF. The CDR3 DNA follows: TGTGCCAGCAGCGTACAGGGGGCGCAGAATTCACCCCTCCACTTT.